The entry that follows covers one T cell receptor (beta chain) sequence. Antigen: not known. The sample belongs to a study of OX40 agonist ivuxolimab in advanced cancers. Study information: Patients took ivuxolimab, an agonistic anti-OX40 (CD134) antibody. Notes on the study in general: Some of the nonresponding patients also showed low levels of normalized T-cell clonal expansion.

Sequencing used immunoSEQ multiplex PCR; TCRdb keeps in-frame clones, though not all of them. Of 23,000 or so clones in the sample, approximately 90% were seen once. Germline assignment: CDR1 LGHNA and CDR2 YSLEER. V lost 3 bases and J 5 bases, leaving 23 bases between the germline ends. The CDR3 is 17 residues long. Material: CD4+ or CD8+ T cells sorted from blood, obtained in a trial of the OX40 agonist ivuxolimab. This clonotype originated in an adult with an advanced solid tumor such as melanoma, head and neck, liver or kidney cancer. The chain has TRBV4-3 and TRBJ2-7, with D perhaps matching TRBD2 (6 bases). CDR3 nucleotides: TGCGCCAGCAGCCAGGAGCCGCTTGGGGGGACTTCGAACGAGCAGTACTTC. This codes for CASSQEPLGGTSNEQYF.